These 15 T cell receptor beta chains were all obtained from the same sample, sequenced in a study of Ad26.COV2.S vaccination and SARS-CoV-2 variants. The data were produced by immunoSEQ multiplex PCR, yet TCRdb's version contains in-frame clones alone and is incomplete. Of 300,000 to 450,000 clones listed, around 83% are singletons. Stated treatment: 19 received Ad26.COV2.S at low or high dose, single or two shots; 5 received placebo; per-sample allocation not given. Following the first vaccine or placebo injection, samples were taken on day 63. Here the sequenced sample was peripheral blood, taken in a trial of Ad26.COV2.S vaccine versus placebo. The source is a person between 18 and 65 years old who received the Ad26.COV2.S COVID-19 vaccine or a placebo.

The chain recombines TRBV30 with TRBJ2-3; 15 bases align to TRBD2. The J segment lost 11 bases and the V segment lost 3 bases, leaving 12 bases of the junction unmatched. This CDR3 is 16 amino acids long. The germline V gene has CDR1 GTSNPN and CDR2 SVGIG (reference sequence). The CDR3 DNA reads TGTGCCTGGAGATCCGGACTAGCGGGAGGGCTAGCCCGGCAGTATTTT. Protein product: CAWRSGLAGGLARQYF.

The chain links TRBV5-1 to TRBJ2-7; 7 nucleotides line up with TRBD2. Per the germline V gene, CDR1 is SGHRS and CDR2 is YFSETQ. V gave up 0 bases and J gave up 1 base; unmatched junction bases: 7. The CDR3 sequence is 16 residues long. CDR3 bases: TGCGCCAGCAGCTTGGTCCTAGCGGCCCCGTCCTACGAGCAGTACTTC. Translated, it gives CASSLVLAAPSYEQYF.

Here the CDR3 DNA reads TGCGCCAGCAGCCAAGACGGGACTGGGCTCTACGAGCAGTACTTC. Encoded protein: CASSQDGTGLYEQYF. This chain links TRBV4-3 with TRBJ2-7; maybe TRBD2 (6 bases). The V and J ends lost 0 bases and 3 bases respectively, with 12 bases between them. Germline V gene data show CDR1 as LGHNA and CDR2 as YSLEER. This CDR3 has 15 residues.

This chain connects TRBV18 to TRBJ2-5, with 7 nucleotides matching TRBD1. The CDR3 covers 16 residues. Germline V gene sequence: CDR1 KGHSH, CDR2 LQKENI. J gave up 5 bases and V 0 bases, and 9 bases lay outside the gene matches. The CDR3 coding sequence is TGTGCCAGCTCACCACCCAGCCAGGGGGTCAGTGAGACCCAGTACTTC. This encodes CASSPPSQGVSETQYF. Full variable domain (remainder filled in from reference TRBV18 and TRBJ2-5): NAGVMQNPRHLVRRRGQEARLRCSPMKGHSHVYWYRQLPEEGLKFMVYLQKENIIDESGMPKERFSAEFPKEGPSILRIQQVVRGDSAAYFCASSPPSQGVSETQYFGPGTRLLVL.

In this sample, this clone turned up many times. This chain connects TRBV9 to TRBJ2-2, with 11 nucleotides matching TRBD2. The CDR3 consists of 16 residues. V was pared by 0 bases and J by 6 bases, with 4 bases of the junction left unmatched. Germline CDR1 and CDR2: SGDLS and YYNGEE. CDR3 bases: TGTGCCAGCAGCGTAGATAGCGGGAGGGGGGCCGGGGAGCTGTTTTTT. This gives the protein CASSVDSGRGAGELFF.

To note about this clone: This sample includes further DNA sequences coding for the same CDR3. This rearrangement joins TRBV5-4 to TRBJ1-1; D ambiguous. V lost 0 bases and J lost 1, with 4 bases in between. Germline loops: CDR1 SGHNT, CDR2 YYREEE (reference sequence). The CDR3 runs to 13 residues. DNA for the CDR3: TGTGCCAGCAGCTTGGGGGGGAACACTGAAGCTTTCTTT. This encodes CASSLGGNTEAFF.

The gene calls are TRBV27 and TRBJ2-1; D is unresolved. In germline, CDR1 is MNHEY, CDR2 SMNVEV (reference sequence). The CDR3 covers 16 residues. V lost 5 bases and J 0 bases, leaving 14 bases between the germline ends. The CDR3 here is CASSGSKASSYNEQFF. DNA for the CDR3: TGTGCCAGCAGTGGATCCAAAGCGAGCTCCTACAATGAGCAGTTCTTC.

The table lists this clone with a count of one. This rearrangement joins TRBV7-8 to TRBJ1-5; D is uncertain. The CDR3 is 15 amino acids. The V end lost 4 bases, the J end lost 6 bases, and 16 bases lay between the germline ends. Germline V gene sequence: CDR1 SGHVS, CDR2 FQNEAQ. The CDR3 loop reads CASSSNTGIGQPQHF. The CDR3 DNA sequence: TGTGCCAGCAGCTCCAATACGGGTATAGGTCAGCCCCAGCATTTT.

This chain links TRBV24-1 with TRBJ1-2; TRBD1 matches at 8 bases. V shed 6 bases and J 4 bases; nucleotides not matched to a gene: 21. CDR1 is KGHDR and CDR2 is SFDVKD in the germline V gene. CDR3 size: 19 residues. In nucleotides, the CDR3 is TGTGCCACCAGTTTTTCACCGGGACAGGAGCCAGGGAAAATCTATGGCTACACCTTC. Amino acids: CATSFSPGQEPGKIYGYTF.

The rearrangement links TRBV5-1 to TRBJ2-3; 14 nucleotides align to TRBD2. Trimming at V came to 7 bases and at J to 3 bases, leaving 19 bases not matched to a gene. This CDR3 has 20 amino acids. CDR1 is SGHRS and CDR2 is YFSETQ in the germline V gene. The CDR3 loop is CASRRALAGTSGRGTDTQYF. Written as DNA, the CDR3 is TGCGCCAGCCGACGAGCCCTCGCCGGGACTAGCGGGAGAGGGACAGATACGCAGTATTTT.

This chain joins TRBV6-6 and TRBJ1-1; D might be TRBD1 (5 bases). The CDR3 has 13 amino acids. Germline assignment: CDR1 MNHNY and CDR2 SVGAGI (reference sequence). The germline V and J ends were trimmed by 7 bases and 4 bases, with 13 bases remaining between them. The CDR3 reads CASTPGGVTEAFF. The CDR3 DNA is TGTGCCAGCACCCCGGGAGGGGTCACTGAAGCTTTCTTT.

The chain couples TRBV29-1 to TRBJ1-2; D possibly corresponds to TRBD1 (6 bases). The CDR3 is made up of 14 amino acids. Trimming took off 4 bases at V and 4 bases at J, with 16 bases between the two ends. Germline V gives CDR1 SQVTM, CDR2 ANQGSEA. This CDR3 reads CSVALGVGGYGYTF. In nucleotides, the CDR3 is TGCAGCGTTGCCCTCGGGGTAGGGGGCTATGGCTACACCTTC.

The chain uses TRBV3-1 (or the pseudogene TRBV3-2) and TRBJ2-3; 13 nucleotides match TRBD2. V lost 0 bases and J lost 5; bases outside the gene matches: 2. This CDR3 is built from 16 residues. Germline loops: CDR1 LGHDT, CDR2 YNNKEL (reference sequence). The CDR3 DNA reads as TGTGCCAGCAGCCAAGAACTAGCGGGAGGGAGAGATACGCAGTATTTT. It specifies CASSQELAGGRDTQYF.

This rearrangement joins TRBV15 to TRBJ2-3; D possibly matches TRBD1 or TRBD2 (5 bases each). V was cut by 0 bases and J by 1 base, with 17 bases left in between. Germline V gene data show CDR1 as LNHNV and CDR2 as YYDKDF (reference sequence). This CDR3 contains 18 residues. CDR3 sequence (DNA): TGTGCCACCAGCAGAGATCCCCCGGGGACCCTGGGCACAGATACGCAGTATTTT. It encodes CATSRDPPGTLGTDTQYF.

V gene TRBV15 combines with J gene TRBJ1-5; no definite D call. V dropped 7 bases and J dropped 4 bases, with 17 bases sitting between them. CDR3 size: 15 residues. Germline CDR1 reads LNHNV; CDR2 reads YYDKDF (reference sequence). This CDR3 reads CATKSGWPGNQPQHF. The CDR3 nucleotides are TGTGCCACCAAATCTGGATGGCCCGGGAATCAGCCCCAGCATTTT.